One and the same sample provided the 12 T cell receptor beta chains below, sequenced in a study of T cell responses to AZD1222 COVID-19 vaccine. Assay: immunoSEQ multiplex PCR; the TCRdb copy retains only in-frame clones and omits some. The sample consists of about 85,000 clones, about 86% of them appearing once. The source material was peripheral blood, sampled on day 0 of AZD1222 vaccination. The receptor source for this set is an adult in good health.

V is TRBV19 and J is TRBJ1-1; weak D call: TRBD1 (5 bases). The CDR3 covers 14 residues. CDR1 and CDR2 (germline): LNHDA, SQIVND (reference sequence). The V gene lost 0 bases and the J gene lost 2 bases, with 7 bases spanning the gap. The CDR3 nucleotides are TGTGCCAGTAGTATAGATCAGGGTAACACTGAAGCTTTCTTT. It encodes CASSIDQGNTEAFF.

The chain recombines TRBV9 with TRBJ1-1, with TRBD1 identical over 7 bases. The CDR3 consists of 13 residues. Trimming removed 4 bases from V and 5 bases from J; junction bases left unmatched: 5. Germline lookup yields CDR1 SGDLS and CDR2 YYNGEE. CDR3 sequence: CASSPQGRTEAFF. In nucleotides, the CDR3 is TGTGCCAGCAGCCCACAGGGGCGTACTGAAGCTTTCTTT.

This chain connects TRBV18 to TRBJ1-1, with D perhaps TRBD1 (6 bases). Germline V gene sequence: CDR1 KGHSH, CDR2 LQKENI. There are 15 residues in the CDR3. Trimming removed 2 bases from V and 2 bases from J, with 12 bases in between. This chain's CDR3 is CASSPRGTTNTEAFF. CDR3 nucleotide sequence: TGTGCCAGCTCACCAAGAGGGACAACCAACACTGAAGCTTTCTTT.

The rearrangement joins TRBV6-5 to TRBJ2-5; 12 nucleotides align to TRBD1. The CDR3 sequence is 15 residues long. V dropped 4 bases and J dropped 1; count of bases not matched to a gene: 1. Germline V gives CDR1 MNHEY, CDR2 SVGAGI. The chain's CDR3 is CASSWGQGAQETQYF. The CDR3 region has the DNA TGTGCCAGCAGTTGGGGACAGGGGGCCCAAGAGACCCAGTACTTC.

V gene TRBV5-1 combines with J gene TRBJ2-7; D gene unclear. Germline CDR1 reads SGHRS; CDR2 reads YFSETQ. CDR3 size: 13 residues. The ends were cut back, 0 bases at V and 4 bases at J, with 8 bases in the middle. The DNA for the CDR3 is TGCGCCAGCAGCTTGGGTCCAGAATACGAGCAGTACTTC. Protein: CASSLGPEYEQYF.

V and J are TRBV5-1 and TRBJ2-3; D may be TRBD2 (6 bases). Germline assignment: CDR1 SGHRS and CDR2 YFSETQ. Deletions cut 7 bases from V and 0 bases from J, with 12 bases between. The CDR3 extends over 14 amino acids. CDR3 nucleotides: TGCGCCAGCCGACCCGGGACTAGCACAGATACGCAGTATTTT. This encodes CASRPGTSTDTQYF.

In its sample, this clone was seen once. The CDR3 here is CASRVAGNEKLFF. CDR3 DNA sequence: TGTGCCAGCAGAGTCGCGGGTAATGAAAAACTGTTTTTT. The rearrangement joins TRBV3-1 (or the pseudogene TRBV3-2) to TRBJ1-4, with D uncertain. Germline loops: CDR1 LGHDT, CDR2 YNNKEL (reference sequence). V lost 6 bases, J lost 4 bases, and 9 bases lay in between. The CDR3 length is 13 residues.

The V call is TRBV19, the J call TRBJ1-3; D is undetermined. V lost 7 bases and J 4 bases, leaving 14 bases between the germline ends. Germline values: CDR1 LNHDA, CDR2 SQIVND (reference sequence). This CDR3 region has 14 residues. Here the CDR3 reads CASKWAPAGNTIYF. Written as DNA, the CDR3 is TGTGCCAGTAAGTGGGCGCCGGCAGGAAACACCATATATTTT.

The chain carries TRBV3-1 (or the pseudogene TRBV3-2) and TRBJ1-2, with D possibly matching TRBD1 (5 bases). CDR1 and CDR2 (germline): LGHDT, YNNKEL (reference sequence). The CDR3 extends over 14 amino acids. V was cut by 3 bases and J by 7 bases, with 15 bases left in between. Here the CDR3 reads CASSQGDGPSGYTF. CDR3 nucleotides: TGTGCCAGCAGCCAGGGGGACGGTCCCTCTGGCTACACCTTC.

V and J are TRBV9 and TRBJ1-1; weak D call: TRBD1 (6 bases). The germline V gene encodes CDR1 SGDLS and CDR2 YYNGEE. Trimming removed 4 bases at V and 2 bases at J, with 9 bases between. The CDR3 loop spans 13 amino acids. CDR3 protein: CASSWTENTEAFF. CDR3 DNA: TGTGCCAGCAGCTGGACAGAAAACACTGAAGCTTTCTTT.

The rearrangement uses TRBV4-1 and TRBJ2-7, with 9 nucleotides matching TRBD2. The CDR3 covers 15 residues. The germline gives CDR1 MGHRA, CDR2 YSYEKL. Losses at the gene ends were 0 bases for V and 5 bases for J; bases not matched to a gene: 5. The CDR3 bases are TGCGCCAGCAGCCAAGATCCGGGACTAGCAGACGAGCAGTACTTC. Its translation: CASSQDPGLADEQYF.

The chain recombines TRBV9 with TRBJ1-6; D call uncertain. The CDR3 runs to 14 residues. Germline CDR1 SGDLS, CDR2 YYNGEE. Trimming removed 3 bases at V and 9 bases at J, with 13 bases between. CDR3: CASSAPGVGSPLHF. The CDR3 nucleotides are TGTGCCAGCAGCGCCCCGGGCGTGGGTTCACCCCTCCACTTT. Together with reference TRBV9 and TRBJ1-6, the CDR3 gives the full variable domain: DSGVTQTPKHLITATGQRVTLRCSPRSGDLSVYWYQQSLDQGLQFLIQYYNGEERAKGNILERFSAQQFPDLHSELNLSSLELGDSALYFCASSAPGVGSPLHFGNGTRLTVT.